This is a list of T cell receptor beta chains from one sample in a study of spatial heterogeneity in lung cancer. TCRdb re-called the 5' RACE reads with MiXCR, one entry per CDR3 protein. The table has about 92,000 distinct CDR3 sequences, less than 15% seen once. Specimen: PBMCs, collected at surgery. These receptors all stem from a male donor with early-stage non-small cell lung cancer. Both conserved end residues are part of each CDR3. D genes are given only for firm matches. The size field is filled for only some rows; it gives once, few, many or a size class.

abundance | j_gene | d_gene | v_gene | CDR3aa | CDR3nt
few | TRBJ1-3 | - | TRBV28 | CASSLSSGLSSGNTIYF | TGTGCCAGCAGTTTATCTTCGGGACTGAGCTCTGGAAACACCATATATTTT
- | TRBJ1-2 | TRBD1 | TRBV5-4 | CASRSGTGLVDYGYTF | TGTGCCAGCAGATCCGGGACAGGACTCGTCGACTATGGCTACACCTTC
- | TRBJ2-2 | TRBD2 | TRBV20-1 | CSARDVLAGGTTGELFF | TGCAGTGCTAGAGATGTGCTAGCGGGGGGGACCACCGGGGAGCTGTTTTTT
few | TRBJ2-7 | - | TRBV7-9 | CASSLVLGGQQYF | TGTGCCAGCAGCTTAGTCCTCGGGGGACAGCAGTACTTC
- | TRBJ2-7 | - | TRBV20-1 | CSASSAGGPYEQYF | TGCAGTGCTAGCAGTGCAGGGGGGCCTTACGAGCAGTACTTC
- | TRBJ2-1 | TRBD2 | TRBV11-2 | CASSLRGDSSYNEQFF | TGTGCCAGCAGCCTTCGGGGGGATAGCTCCTACAATGAGCAGTTCTTC
few | TRBJ2-1 | TRBD2 | TRBV13 | CASSFGTSGIMGRQFF | TGTGCCAGCAGCTTCGGGACTAGCGGGATTATGGGAAGGCAGTTCTTC
many | TRBJ2-1 | - | TRBV6-2/TRBV6-3 | CASSYSLGSYNEQFF | TGTGCCAGCAGTTACTCCCTTGGGAGTTACAATGAGCAGTTCTTC
- | TRBJ2-1 | - | TRBV6-5 | CASRGVGGSYNEQFF | TGTGCCAGCAGGGGTGTGGGCGGCTCCTACAATGAGCAGTTCTTC
- | TRBJ1-1 | - | TRBV18 | CASSREQGSNTEAFF | TGTGCCAGCTCACGCGAACAGGGATCGAACACTGAAGCTTTCTTT
many | TRBJ2-5 | TRBD1 | TRBV7-9 | CASSLTGALQETQYF | TGTGCCAGCAGTCTGACAGGGGCCCTACAAGAGACCCAGTACTTC
- | TRBJ2-7 | TRBD2 | TRBV5-6 | CASSLPGRGYEQYF | TGTGCCAGCAGCTTGCCAGGGAGGGGCTACGAGCAGTACTTC
- | TRBJ2-2 | - | TRBV5-6 | CASSLLGDTGELFF | TGTGCCAGCAGCTTGCTAGGAGACACCGGGGAGCTGTTTTTT
many | TRBJ2-7 | TRBD1 | TRBV5-6 | CASMPGTGVYEQYF | TGTGCCAGCATGCCCGGGACAGGGGTGTACGAGCAGTACTTC
- | TRBJ2-1 | TRBD1 | TRBV6-2/TRBV6-3 | CASRPTGGRVRNEQFF | TGTGCCAGCAGACCAACAGGGGGTAGGGTCCGGAATGAGCAGTTCTTC
few | TRBJ1-6 | - | TRBV5-5 | CASSVGDSPLHF | TGTGCCAGCAGCGTTGGGGATTCACCCCTCCACTTT
many | TRBJ2-7 | TRBD2 | TRBV5-1 | CASSTTGTTYEQYF | TGCGCCAGCAGCACCACCGGGACTACCTACGAGCAGTACTTC
many | TRBJ2-7 | - | TRBV14 | CASSRRPIIYEQYF | TGTGCCAGCAGCCGCAGACCGATTATCTACGAGCAGTACTTC
few | TRBJ2-6 | - | TRBV25-1 | CASTSTGANVLTF | TGTGCCAGCACCTCGACTGGGGCCAACGTCCTGACTTTC
- | TRBJ2-7 | - | TRBV13 | CASSSFLSSYEQYF | TGTGCCAGCAGCTCTTTTTTGAGCTCCTACGAGCAGTACTTC
- | TRBJ2-7 | TRBD2 | TRBV12-3/TRBV12-4 | CASSLLAGVNEQYF | TGTGCCAGCAGTTTGCTAGCGGGAGTGAACGAGCAGTACTTC
few | TRBJ2-7 | - | TRBV20-1 | CSARDPRTPGSEQYF | TGCAGTGCTAGAGATCCTCGGACTCCGGGAAGCGAGCAGTACTTC
few | TRBJ2-1 | TRBD1 | TRBV12-3/TRBV12-4 | CASRTGTGGADSSYNEQFF | TGTGCCAGCAGGACCGGGACAGGGGGCGCGGACTCCAGCTACAATGAGCAGTTCTTC
few | TRBJ2-7 | TRBD1 | TRBV29-1 | CSVRTGYTYEQYF | TGCAGCGTAAGGACAGGGTATACCTACGAGCAGTACTTC
few | TRBJ2-1 | TRBD2 | TRBV5-1 | CASSLDAGVYNEQFF | TGCGCCAGCAGCTTGGATGCGGGAGTCTACAATGAGCAGTTCTTC
- | TRBJ2-5 | - | TRBV29-1 | CSIEGETQYF | TGCAGCATCGAGGGGGAGACCCAGTACTTC
many | TRBJ2-3 | - | TRBV4-1 | CASSLIPAIADTQYF | TGCGCCAGCAGCTTAATACCAGCGATCGCAGATACGCAGTATTTT
- | TRBJ2-7 | - | TRBV20-1 | CSAPLAGNYEQYF | TGCAGTGCTCCACTAGCTGGTAATTACGAGCAGTACTTC
- | TRBJ2-5 | - | TRBV7-2 | CASSPALGGETQYF | TGTGCCAGCAGCCCTGCGCTAGGAGGGGAGACCCAGTACTTC
- | TRBJ1-2 | - | TRBV29-1 | CSARTANYGYTF | TGCAGCGCCCGGACAGCTAACTATGGCTACACCTTC
- | TRBJ2-7 | - | TRBV7-2 | CASSQGGGGQYF | TGTGCCAGCAGCCAGGGAGGAGGAGGGCAGTACTTC
few | TRBJ1-1 | TRBD1 | TRBV7-2 | CASSVRGRDTEAFF | TGTGCCAGCAGCGTCAGGGGGCGGGACACTGAAGCTTTCTTT
- | TRBJ2-7 | - | TRBV6-5 | CASSYSGTGTYEQYF | TGTGCCAGCAGTTACTCGGGGACGGGAACCTACGAGCAGTACTTC
few | TRBJ1-6 | - | TRBV12-3/TRBV12-4 | CASSLLRGADSPLHF | TGTGCCAGCAGTTTACTCCGGGGGGCCGATTCACCCCTCCACTTT
once | TRBJ2-5 | - | TRBV20-1 | CSAPSGPEGTQYF | TGCAGTGCTCCTAGTGGTCCCGAGGGGACCCAGTACTTC
many | TRBJ1-1 | TRBD1 | TRBV27 | CASRGTGRKTEAFF | TGTGCCAGCAGGGGGACAGGGAGGAAGACTGAAGCTTTCTTT
many | TRBJ2-7 | - | TRBV7-3 | CASSLVRANEQYF | TGTGCCAGCAGCTTGGTGCGGGCTAACGAGCAGTACTTC
- | TRBJ2-6 | TRBD1 | TRBV10-3 | CAIPRTNWDRGYGANVLTF | TGTGCCATCCCCCGGACCAATTGGGACAGGGGGTACGGGGCCAACGTCCTGACTTTC
- | TRBJ1-2 | - | TRBV7-2 | CASSLVQNNYGYTF | TGTGCCAGCAGCTTAGTACAGAATAACTATGGCTACACCTTC
many | TRBJ2-7 | TRBD1 | TRBV4-3 | CASSYGQGFSEQYF | TGCGCCAGCAGCTACGGACAGGGATTTAGCGAGCAGTACTTC
few | TRBJ1-2 | - | TRBV7-2 | CASSLGGQGIGYGYTF | TGTGCCAGCAGCTTGGGGGGACAAGGGATTGGCTATGGCTACACCTTC
few | TRBJ2-1 | TRBD2 | TRBV6-5 | CASSSPGLAGSLQFF | TGTGCCAGCAGTTCCCCCGGACTAGCGGGGAGCTTGCAGTTCTTC
few | TRBJ1-1 | - | TRBV24-1 | CATSDGGKEAFF | TGTGCCACCAGTGATGGGGGTAAAGAGGCTTTCTTT
many | TRBJ2-3 | - | TRBV10-3 | CAIKGTDTQYF | TGTGCCATCAAGGGCACAGATACGCAGTATTTT
few | TRBJ2-7 | - | TRBV4-3 | CASSQDRGVQYEQYF | TGCGCCAGCAGCCAAGACAGGGGGGTGCAGTACGAGCAGTACTTC
- | TRBJ2-7 | TRBD2 | TRBV11-2 | CASSSGLAGAEQYF | TGTGCCAGCAGCTCGGGACTAGCGGGAGCGGAGCAGTACTTC
many | TRBJ1-5 | - | TRBV15 | CATSRDEVGEPNQPQHF | TGTGCCACCAGCAGAGATGAAGTCGGAGAACCCAATCAGCCCCAGCATTTT
few | TRBJ1-1 | - | TRBV5-5 | CASSIGREKKLNTEAFF | TGTGCCAGCAGCATAGGACGGGAGAAGAAACTGAACACTGAAGCTTTCTTT
many | TRBJ2-7 | - | TRBV7-3 | CASSLTSLSYEQYF | TGTGCCAGCAGCTTAACGTCCCTCTCCTACGAGCAGTACTTC
few | TRBJ2-3 | - | TRBV6-2/TRBV6-3 | CASRPRSRSTDTQYF | TGTGCCAGCAGACCACGAAGTCGTAGCACAGATACGCAGTATTTT
- | TRBJ2-7 | - | TRBV6-2/TRBV6-3 | CASSRDGYEQYF | TGTGCCAGCAGCCGGGACGGATACGAGCAGTACTTC
- | TRBJ1-5 | - | TRBV3-1 | CASSHSGNNQPQHF | TGTGCCAGCAGCCATTCGGGGAACAATCAGCCCCAGCATTTT
few | TRBJ1-3 | - | TRBV20-1 | CSASGTGASGNTIYF | TGCAGTGCAAGCGGTACAGGAGCCTCTGGAAACACCATATATTTT
- | TRBJ1-1 | - | TRBV12-3/TRBV12-4 | CASSRGGAGSAEAFF | TGTGCCAGCAGCCGCGGGGGAGCAGGGTCTGCTGAAGCTTTCTTT
few | TRBJ2-3 | - | TRBV6-1 | CASSEGGKDTQYF | TGTGCCAGCAGTGAAGGGGGGAAAGATACGCAGTATTTT
many | TRBJ2-3 | - | TRBV28 | CASSLMAGNTDTQYF | TGTGCCAGCAGTTTAATGGCAGGGAACACAGATACGCAGTATTTT
few | TRBJ2-5 | - | TRBV3-1 | CASSRTGDQETQYF | TGTGCCAGCAGCCGTACGGGGGACCAAGAGACCCAGTACTTC
- | TRBJ2-1 | - | TRBV7-9 | CASSLAGIWDEQFF | TGTGCCAGCAGCTTAGCAGGCATCTGGGATGAGCAGTTCTTC
- | TRBJ2-5 | TRBD2 | TRBV7-2 | CASSFIAGGLEETQYF | TGTGCCAGCAGCTTTATAGCGGGGGGGCTTGAAGAGACCCAGTACTTC
few | TRBJ1-2 | TRBD1 | TRBV3-1 | CASSQADRGGYGYTF | TGTGCCAGCAGCCAAGCCGACAGGGGCGGCTATGGCTACACCTTC